This section outlines one T cell receptor (beta chain) sequence together with its context. The target antigen is unknown. This sample was included in a study of T cells expressing NK-cell markers. Overall study context: Repertoires of TCR beta were obtained from T cells sorted as CD3+CD56+NKG2C+, CD3+CD56+NKG2C- and CD3+CD56-NKG2C+.

UMI-tagged 5'RACE template switching yielded the TCR beta cDNA. For each CDR3 protein, TCRdb gives one entry from its re-call of the 5' RACE reads, without DNA. The sample totals about 460,000 distinct CDR3 sequences; its top ten clones hold roughly 1.4%. The CDR3 consists of 14 residues. General study results and limits: Six donors had dominant NKG2C+ clonotypes that comprised about 1.0-7.5% of their CD8+ T cells.

Sequenced input: blood T cells: a sorted CD56 or NKG2C T cell subset, CD4+ or CD8+ T cells, or bulk PBMC T cells (not recorded which). The V call is TRBV12-3 or TRBV12-4, the J call TRBJ2-5; TCRdb gives TRBD2 as the D gene, but with no DNA this cannot be confirmed. The receptor comes from a woman aged 50 to 65 in good health. The CDR3 here is CASSLVAGASTQYF.